This entry lists 7 T cell receptor beta chains sequenced from one sample in a study of early T cells in non-severe SARS-CoV-2 infection. TCRdb ran MiXCR on the 5' RACE reads and lists one entry per CDR3 protein. The sample carries 15,000 to 20,000 distinct CDR3 sequences, around 5.7% recorded once. Sequenced material: whole blood. The receptors originated from an adult who was a healthcare worker with PCR-confirmed SARS-CoV-2 infection or an uninfected control (not recorded which).

This clonotype was recorded at least ten times. The V gene is TRBV29-1, the J gene TRBJ1-2, with TRBD1 matching 9 bases. The CDR3 runs to 15 residues. Germline CDR1 SQVTM, CDR2 ANQGSEA. J was trimmed by 1 base and V by 2 bases; bases with no gene match: 5. In DNA form, the CDR3 reads TGCAGCGTTGAACTGGGACAGGGCGGTAACTATGGCTACACCTTC. Protein sequence: CSVELGQGGNYGYTF.

This clonotype was observed many times. CDR3 DNA: TGTGCCAGCAGTTACGGGACAGGGGTATACGAGCAGTACTTC. Its translation is CASSYGTGVYEQYF. V is TRBV6-5 and J is TRBJ2-7; TRBD1 matches at 10 bases. The ends lost 2 bases at V and 4 bases at J; junction bases unmatched: 2. In germline, CDR1 is MNHEY, CDR2 SVGAGI. CDR3 length equals 14 residues.

This clonotype was seen many times. The J gene is TRBJ1-1, the V gene TRBV6-1; D uncertain. Trimming left V 0 bases short and J 4 bases short, with 15 bases between. Looked up from germline, CDR1 is MNHNS and CDR2 is SASEGT. This CDR3 comprises 16 residues. The CDR3 spells CASSEALALGGTEAFF. The CDR3 nucleotides are TGTGCCAGCAGTGAAGCTTTGGCCCTTGGAGGCACTGAAGCTTTCTTT.

The sample holds many counts of this clonotype. This chain uses TRBV5-1 with TRBJ1-1; D remains ambiguous. V lost 5 bases and J lost 0, with 11 bases in between. The germline V gene has CDR1 SGHRS and CDR2 YFSETQ. The CDR3 sequence is 14 residues long. The DNA of the CDR3 is TGCGCCAGCAGTCTTTTGGATATGAACACTGAAGCTTTCTTT. Amino acids: CASSLLDMNTEAFF.

This clonotype has more than one count but fewer than ten. V usage is TRBV28 and J usage is TRBJ2-7; the D call may be TRBD1 or TRBD2 (5 bases each). CDR1 MDHEN and CDR2 SYDVKM come from the germline V gene. This CDR3 spans 18 amino acids. With 3 bases removed from V and 5 bases from J, the gap between germline ends came to 26 bases. The CDR3 bases are TGTGCCAGCAGTTTTTGGGGGAGCGAAGAGGTGGGGATTAACGAGCAGTACTTC. It specifies CASSFWGSEEVGINEQYF.

By share, this clonotype counts as medium-sized. The rearrangement uses TRBV29-1 and TRBJ1-2, with D hard to call. Germline CDR1 and CDR2: SQVTM and ANQGSEA. Trimming shortened V by 0 bases and J by 8 bases, and 13 bases separated the two germline ends. This CDR3 has 13 amino acids. The CDR3, as DNA: TGCAGCGTTGAAGATCAGCTCTTATCAGGCTACACCTTC. It codes for CSVEDQLLSGYTF.

The chain employs TRBV10-3 and TRBJ2-1; D possibly matches TRBD1 or TRBD2 (5 bases each). CDR3 size: 18 residues. With 0 bases removed from V and 0 bases from J, the gap between germline ends came to 15 bases. The germline V gene has CDR1 ENHRY and CDR2 SYGVKD. The CDR3, as DNA: TGTGCCATCAGTGAGTCAGGGTCAGGGACCGGCTCCTACAATGAGCAGTTCTTC. It codes for CAISESGSGTGSYNEQFF.